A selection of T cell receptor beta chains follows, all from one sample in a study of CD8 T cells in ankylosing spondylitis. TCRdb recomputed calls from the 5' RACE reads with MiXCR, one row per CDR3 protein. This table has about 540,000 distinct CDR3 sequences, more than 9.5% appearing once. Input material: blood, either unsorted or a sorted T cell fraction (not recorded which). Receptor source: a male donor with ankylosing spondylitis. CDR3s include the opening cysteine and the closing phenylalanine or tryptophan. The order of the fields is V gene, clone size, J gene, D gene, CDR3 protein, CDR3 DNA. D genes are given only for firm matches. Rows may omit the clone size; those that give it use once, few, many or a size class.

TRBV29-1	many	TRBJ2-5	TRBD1	CSVQPRDRGTETQYF	TGCAGCGTCCAACCCAGGGACAGGGGGACCGAGACCCAGTACTTC
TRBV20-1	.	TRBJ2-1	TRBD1	CSARDSGGRYNEQFF	TGCAGTGCTAGAGATTCAGGGGGACGCTACAATGAGCAGTTCTTC
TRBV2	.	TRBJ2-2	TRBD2	CARSSSGSSGTGELVF	TGTGCCAGGTCCTCTAGCGGGAGTTCGGGCACCGGGGAGCTGGTTTTT
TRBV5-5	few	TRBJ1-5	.	CASSAPGPTNQPQHF	TGTGCCAGCAGCGCCCCGGGACCGACTAATCAGCCCCAGCATTTT
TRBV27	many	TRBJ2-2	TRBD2	CASSGTSSPGELFF	TGTGCCAGCAGTGGGACTAGCAGCCCCGGGGAGCTGTTTTTT
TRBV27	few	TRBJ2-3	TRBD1	CASSDTGVRYF	TGTGCCAGCAGTGATACAGGGGTGCGGTATTTT
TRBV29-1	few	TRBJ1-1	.	CSVEGAPNTEAFF	TGCAGCGTTGAAGGGGCACCGAACACTGAAGCTTTCTTT
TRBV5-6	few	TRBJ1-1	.	CASTDLPGMSTEAFF	TGTGCCAGCACAGACTTGCCAGGCATGAGCACTGAAGCTTTCTTT
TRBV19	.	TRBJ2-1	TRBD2	CASSIRGSGGSNEQFF	TGTGCCAGTAGTATCAGGGGTAGCGGGGGCTCCAATGAGCAGTTCTTC
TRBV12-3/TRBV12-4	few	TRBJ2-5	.	CASSSTWARQETQYF	TGTGCCAGCAGCTCGACCTGGGCGCGCCAAGAGACCCAGTACTTC
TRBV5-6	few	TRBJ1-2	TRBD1	CASSLSRDSNYGYTF	TGTGCCAGCAGCTTGAGCCGGGACAGCAACTATGGCTACACCTTC
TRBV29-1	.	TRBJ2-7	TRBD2	CSVRVAGGSYEQYF	TGCAGCGTACGCGTAGCGGGAGGCTCCTACGAGCAGTACTTC
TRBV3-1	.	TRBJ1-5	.	CASSLYGKPQHF	TGTGCCAGCAGCCTCTATGGAAAGCCCCAGCATTTT
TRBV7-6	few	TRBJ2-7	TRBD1	CASSPRDRTYEQYF	TGTGCCAGCAGCCCCCGGGACAGGACCTACGAGCAGTACTTC
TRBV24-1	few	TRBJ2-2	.	CATSNRGMTRDGELFF	TGTGCCACCAGTAATAGGGGGATGACTCGAGACGGGGAGCTGTTTTTT
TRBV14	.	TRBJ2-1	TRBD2	CASSQERGGTSGHSYNEQFF	TGTGCCAGCAGCCAAGAGCGCGGGGGGACTAGCGGGCACTCCTACAATGAGCAGTTCTTC
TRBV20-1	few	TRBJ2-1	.	CSASGTRRSYNEQFF	TGCAGTGCTAGCGGGACTCGCCGCTCCTACAATGAGCAGTTCTTC
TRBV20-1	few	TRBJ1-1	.	CSATSGDWNTEAFF	TGCAGTGCTACCAGTGGGGACTGGAACACTGAAGCTTTCTTT
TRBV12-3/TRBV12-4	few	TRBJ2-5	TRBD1	CATTWDRGPGETQYF	TGTGCCACCACCTGGGACAGGGGGCCGGGAGAGACCCAGTACTTC
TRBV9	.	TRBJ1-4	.	CASSVGDGGRNEKLFF	TGTGCCAGCAGCGTAGGGGATGGGGGGCGTAATGAAAAACTGTTTTTT
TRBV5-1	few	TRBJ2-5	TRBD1	CASSRDRAIQETQYF	TGCGCCAGCAGCAGGGACAGGGCCATACAAGAGACCCAGTACTTC
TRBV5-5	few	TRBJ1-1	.	CASFWTTEAFF	TGTGCCAGCTTCTGGACCACTGAAGCTTTCTTT
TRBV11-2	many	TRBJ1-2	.	CASSLRADPLDGYTF	TGTGCCAGCAGCTTACGGGCCGATCCTTTAGATGGCTACACCTTC
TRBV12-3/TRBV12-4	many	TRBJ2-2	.	CASSFGGSNTGELFF	TGTGCCAGCAGTTTCGGAGGGTCGAACACCGGGGAGCTGTTTTTT
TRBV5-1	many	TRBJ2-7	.	CASSLADEQYF	TGTGCCAGCAGCTTGGCGGACGAGCAGTACTTC
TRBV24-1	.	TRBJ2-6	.	CATSDHSDHSGANVLTF	TGTGCCACCAGTGATCACAGCGACCACTCTGGGGCCAACGTCCTGACTTTC
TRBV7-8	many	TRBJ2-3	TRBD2	CASSTRVASGRQTDTQYF	TGTGCCAGCAGCACGAGGGTCGCTAGCGGGAGACAGACAGATACGCAGTATTTT
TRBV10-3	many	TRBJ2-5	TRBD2	CAISDLAGEVGETQYF	TGTGCCATCAGTGATTTGGCGGGAGAGGTAGGAGAGACCCAGTACTTC
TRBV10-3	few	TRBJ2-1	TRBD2	CAISELAGFWDEQFF	TGTGCCATCAGTGAACTAGCGGGATTCTGGGATGAGCAGTTCTTC
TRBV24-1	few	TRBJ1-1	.	CATSDNRAGLNTEAFF	TGTGCCACCAGTGATAATCGGGCCGGGCTGAACACTGAAGCTTTCTTT
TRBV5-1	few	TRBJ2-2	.	CASSLDMNTGELFF	TGCGCCAGCAGCTTGGATATGAACACCGGGGAGCTGTTTTTT
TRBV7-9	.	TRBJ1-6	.	CASSLEGAGSPLHF	TGTGCCAGCAGCTTAGAAGGGGCAGGATCACCCCTCCACTTT
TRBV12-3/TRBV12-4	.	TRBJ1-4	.	CASNRRGRDEKLFF	TGTGCCAGCAACCGCCGGGGGAGGGATGAAAAACTGTTTTTT
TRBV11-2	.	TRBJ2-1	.	CASSSDRSGLSYNEQFF	TGTGCCAGCAGCTCAGACCGGTCAGGGTTATCCTACAATGAGCAGTTCTTC
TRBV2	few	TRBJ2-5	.	CASSATEYQETQYF	TGTGCCAGCAGTGCGACGGAGTACCAAGAGACCCAGTACTTC
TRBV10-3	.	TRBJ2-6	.	CAISRETGANVLTF	TGTGCCATCAGCAGGGAAACTGGGGCCAACGTCCTGACTTTC
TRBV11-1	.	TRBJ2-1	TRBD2	CASSFSPLGLSSHKTSGVDEQFF	TGTGCCAGCAGCTTTAGCCCCTTAGGATTATCATCCCATAAGACTAGCGGGGTTGATGAGCAGTTCTTC
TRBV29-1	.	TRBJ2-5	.	CSVDPGGFGTETQYF	TGCAGCGTTGACCCTGGCGGTTTTGGTACCGAGACCCAGTACTTC
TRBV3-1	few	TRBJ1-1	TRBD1	CASSLGGGAGEAFF	TGTGCCAGCAGCCTGGGAGGGGGCGCCGGTGAAGCTTTCTTT
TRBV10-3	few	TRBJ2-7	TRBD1	CAISEFSPGTVSYEQYF	TGTGCCATCAGTGAGTTCTCCCCCGGGACAGTTTCCTACGAGCAGTACTTC
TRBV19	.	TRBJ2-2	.	CASIARGSGELFF	TGTGCCAGTATCGCTCGGGGCTCCGGGGAGCTGTTTTTT
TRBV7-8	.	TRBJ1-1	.	CASSLGFIGDTEAFF	TGTGCCAGCAGCTTAGGGTTTATCGGAGACACTGAAGCTTTCTTT
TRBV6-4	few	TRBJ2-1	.	CASSGKGSYNEQFF	TGTGCCAGCAGTGGTAAGGGTTCCTACAATGAGCAGTTCTTC
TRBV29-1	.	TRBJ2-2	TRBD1	CSVVNQGAGELFF	TGCAGCGTTGTAAATCAGGGGGCCGGGGAGCTGTTTTTT
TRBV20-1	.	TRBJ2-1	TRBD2	CSARTSGGDNEQFF	TGCAGTGCGAGAACTAGCGGGGGGGACAATGAGCAGTTCTTC
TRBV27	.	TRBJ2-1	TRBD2	CASTRLAGGLEQFF	TGTGCCAGCACCCGACTAGCGGGAGGTCTTGAGCAGTTCTTC
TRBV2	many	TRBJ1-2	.	CASSEHRNYGYTF	TGTGCCAGCAGTGAACACAGGAACTATGGCTACACCTTC
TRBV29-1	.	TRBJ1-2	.	CSAGAGAGDRRYGYTF	TGCAGCGCTGGGGCGGGGGCAGGGGATCGAAGATATGGCTACACCTTC
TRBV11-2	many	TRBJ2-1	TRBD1	CASSLLQGASYNEQFF	TGTGCCAGCAGCTTATTACAGGGGGCATCTTACAATGAGCAGTTCTTC